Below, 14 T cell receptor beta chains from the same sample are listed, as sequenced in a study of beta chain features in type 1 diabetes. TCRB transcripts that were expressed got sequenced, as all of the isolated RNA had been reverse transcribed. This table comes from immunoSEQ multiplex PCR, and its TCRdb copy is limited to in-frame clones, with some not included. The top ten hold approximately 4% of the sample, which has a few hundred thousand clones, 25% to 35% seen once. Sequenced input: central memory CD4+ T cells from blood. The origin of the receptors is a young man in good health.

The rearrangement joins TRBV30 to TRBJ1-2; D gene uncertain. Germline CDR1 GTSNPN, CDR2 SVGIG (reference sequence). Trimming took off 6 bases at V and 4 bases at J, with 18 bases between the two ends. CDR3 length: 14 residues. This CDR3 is CACPHGNDFYGYTF. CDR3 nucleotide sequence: TGTGCCTGCCCTCACGGGAACGACTTCTATGGCTACACCTTC.

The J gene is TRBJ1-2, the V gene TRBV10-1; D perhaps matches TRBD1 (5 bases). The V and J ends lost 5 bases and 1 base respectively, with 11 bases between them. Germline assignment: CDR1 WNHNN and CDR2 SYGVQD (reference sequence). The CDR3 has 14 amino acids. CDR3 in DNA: TGCGCCAGCAGTTCAGACAGCTATAACTATGGCTACACCTTC. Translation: CASSSDSYNYGYTF.

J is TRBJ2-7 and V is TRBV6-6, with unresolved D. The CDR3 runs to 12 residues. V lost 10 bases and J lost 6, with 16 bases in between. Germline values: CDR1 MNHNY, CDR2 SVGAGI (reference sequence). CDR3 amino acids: CATRRPPGEQYF. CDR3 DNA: TGTGCCACCCGTCGGCCTCCCGGCGAGCAGTACTTC.

In DNA form, the CDR3 reads TGCGCCAGCAGTCAATGGGGACAGGGGAATCAGCCCCAGCATTTT. Translation gives CASSQWGQGNQPQHF. The V gene is TRBV23-1, the J gene TRBJ1-5; 10 nucleotides align to TRBD1. TRBV23-1 is classed as an ORF, of uncertain function. Trimming removed 1 base from V and 4 bases from J; junction bases left unmatched: 1. This CDR3 comprises 15 residues.

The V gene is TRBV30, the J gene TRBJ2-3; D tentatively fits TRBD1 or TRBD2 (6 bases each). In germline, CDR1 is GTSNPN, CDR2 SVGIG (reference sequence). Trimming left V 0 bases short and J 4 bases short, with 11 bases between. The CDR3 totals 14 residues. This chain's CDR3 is CAWSVAGGADTQYF. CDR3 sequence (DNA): TGTGCCTGGAGTGTTGCCGGGGGCGCAGATACGCAGTATTTT.

CDR3 amino acids: CTSSQDKRGAEYNEQFF. DNA of the CDR3: TGCACCAGCAGCCAAGATAAGCGGGGGGCGGAGTACAATGAGCAGTTCTTC. The genes are TRBV1 and TRBJ2-1; the D call TRBD2 from the table was never checked on the DNA. TRBV1 is marked as a pseudogene. The CDR3 has 17 amino acids.

CDR3 sequence: CASSLAPTSGPREQFF. The CDR3 nucleotides are TGTGCCAGCAGCTTAGCCCCGACTAGCGGACCACGGGAGCAGTTCTTC. This chain uses TRBV7-2 with TRBJ2-1, with TRBD2 matching 9 bases. From germline, CDR1 is SGHTA and CDR2 FQGNSA. The CDR3 has 16 amino acids. Trimming took 0 bases from V and 10 from J; bases not matched to a gene: 10.

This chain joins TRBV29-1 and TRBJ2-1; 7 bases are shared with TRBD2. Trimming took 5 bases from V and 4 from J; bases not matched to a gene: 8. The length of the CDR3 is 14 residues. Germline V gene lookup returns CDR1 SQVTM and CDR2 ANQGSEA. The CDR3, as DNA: TGCAGCGTTCTTCGCGGGGGTGGATACAATGAGCAGTTCTTC. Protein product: CSVLRGGGYNEQFF.

DNA of the CDR3: TGCAGCGTTGAAGGGGCCAGGGGCACAGATACGCAGTATTTT. Its translation: CSVEGARGTDTQYF. The genes are TRBV29-1 and TRBJ2-3; weak D call: TRBD1 (5 bases). Trimming removed 1 base at V and 1 base at J, with 9 bases between. The CDR3 has 14 amino acids. Germline V gene sequence: CDR1 SQVTM, CDR2 ANQGSEA.

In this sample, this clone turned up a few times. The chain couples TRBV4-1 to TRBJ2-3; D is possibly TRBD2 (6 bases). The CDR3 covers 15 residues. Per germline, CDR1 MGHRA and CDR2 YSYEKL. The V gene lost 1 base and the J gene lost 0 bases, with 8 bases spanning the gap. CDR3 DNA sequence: TGCGCCAGCAGCCAAGTGGGGGGTAGCACAGATACGCAGTATTTT. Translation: CASSQVGGSTDTQYF.

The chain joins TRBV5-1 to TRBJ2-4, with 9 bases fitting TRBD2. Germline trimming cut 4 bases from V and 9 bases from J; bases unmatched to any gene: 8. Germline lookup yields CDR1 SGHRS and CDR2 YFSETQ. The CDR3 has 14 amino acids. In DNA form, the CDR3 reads TGCGCCAGCAGCCCGCGGGAGGGCCCGGGCATTCAGTACTTC. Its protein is CASSPREGPGIQYF.

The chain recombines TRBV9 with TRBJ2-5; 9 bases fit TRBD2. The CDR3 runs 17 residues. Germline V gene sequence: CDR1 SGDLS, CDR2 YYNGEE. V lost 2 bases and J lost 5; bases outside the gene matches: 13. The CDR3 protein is CASSVFSAGGSWETQYF. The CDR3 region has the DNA TGTGCCAGCAGCGTCTTCTCAGCGGGGGGAAGTTGGGAGACCCAGTACTTC.

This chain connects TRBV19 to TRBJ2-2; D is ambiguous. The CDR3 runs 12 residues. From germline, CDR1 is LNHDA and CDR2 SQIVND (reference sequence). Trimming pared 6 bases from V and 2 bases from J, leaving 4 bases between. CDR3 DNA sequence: TGTGCCAGTAGGGAAAACACCGGGGAGCTGTTTTTT. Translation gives CASRENTGELFF. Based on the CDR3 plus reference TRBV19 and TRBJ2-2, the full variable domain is DGGITQSPKYLFRKEGQNVTLSCEQNLNHDAMYWYRQDPGQGLRLIYYSQIVNDFQKGDIAEGYSVSREKKESFPLTVTSAQKNPTAFYLCASRENTGELFFGEGSRLTVL.

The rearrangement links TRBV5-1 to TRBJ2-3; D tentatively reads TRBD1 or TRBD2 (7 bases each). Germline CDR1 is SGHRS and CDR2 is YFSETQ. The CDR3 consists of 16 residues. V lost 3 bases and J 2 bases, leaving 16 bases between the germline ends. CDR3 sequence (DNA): TGCGCCAGCAGCTGGGGGACAGCGGGGCTCACAGATACGCAGTATTTT. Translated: CASSWGTAGLTDTQYF.